These 22 T cell receptor beta chains were sequenced from one sample in a study of regulatory T cells in long-lasting Graves disease. Through Arm-PCR of CDR3 regions and iRepertoire HTBI primers, TCR beta libraries were built. TCRdb itself ran the multiplex PCR reads through MiXCR, one entry per CDR3 protein. The table records 410,000 or so distinct CDR3 sequences, more than 13% of them present only once. Time point given: newly diagnosed GD, antithyroid drugs for less than 3 months. PBMC-derived RNA was used for the TCR library. A further study also used this sample, focusing on T cells in Graves' hyperthyroidism and ophthalmopathy.

The material was peripheral blood mononuclear cells (PBMCs), obtained at new diagnosis, from a patient treated with antithyroid drugs. The receptors derive from a woman under 40 with Graves disease.

Many counts were recorded for this clonotype. V and J are TRBV7-6 and TRBJ2-1; 15 bases line up with TRBD2. This CDR3 comprises 16 residues. V trimming: 4 bases; J trimming: 12 bases; junction bases outside the gene matches: 10. Per the germline V gene, CDR1 is SGHVS and CDR2 is FNYEAQ. CDR3: CASSWGLAGGGGGQFF. The CDR3 DNA reads as TGTGCCAGCAGCTGGGGACTAGCGGGAGGAGGAGGTGGGCAGTTCTTC.

This clonotype was seen once. Here the CDR3 reads CASSLAGGLAGVHEQFF. CDR3 nucleotides: TGTGCCAGCAGCTTAGCGGGGGGACTAGCGGGTGTTCATGAGCAGTTCTTC. The chain uses TRBV11-3 and TRBJ2-1; 12 positions match TRBD2. This CDR3 is 17 amino acids long. From germline, CDR1 is SGHNT and CDR2 YENEEA. V shed 1 base, J shed 8 bases, and the junction held 9 bases outside the gene matches.

This clonotype was observed many times. The chain recombines TRBV28 with TRBJ2-5, with TRBD1 matching 10 bases. CDR1 is MDHEN, CDR2 SYDVKM, per germline. This CDR3 spans 15 amino acids. V lost 6 bases to trimming and J lost 1 base; unmatched junction nucleotides: 5. This chain's CDR3 is CASSRQGASQETQYF. The CDR3 DNA sequence: TGTGCCAGCAGCCGACAGGGGGCATCCCAAGAGACCCAGTACTTC.

The chain has TRBV19 and TRBJ2-2, with 8 nucleotides matching TRBD2. The junction had 2 bases not matched to a gene; V was cut back by 4 bases and J by 1 base. Germline-derived CDR1 and CDR2 are LNHDA and SQIVND (reference sequence). The CDR3 spans 15 residues. The CDR3 loop is CASSTGTRNTGELFF. Written as DNA, the CDR3 is TGTGCCAGTAGTACTGGGACTAGGAACACCGGGGAGCTGTTTTTT.

At least ten counts were recorded for this clonotype. The chain has TRBV28 and TRBJ2-5; 11 bases align to TRBD2. The germline CDR1 and CDR2 sequences are MDHEN and SYDVKM. V trimming: 6 bases; J trimming: 5 bases; junction bases outside the gene matches: 17. The CDR3 is 18 amino acids. As DNA, the CDR3 is TGTGCCAGCAGCCACCCCGATAGCGGGAGGGGGCCGTGGGAGACCCAGTACTTC. Translating gives CASSHPDSGRGPWETQYF.

This clonotype was observed many times. The genes are TRBV27 and TRBJ1-4; no clear D gene. The CDR3 totals 16 residues. In germline, CDR1 is MNHEY, CDR2 SMNVEV (reference sequence). Trimming stripped 0 bases from V and 7 bases from J, with 15 bases between. CDR3 loop: CASSLSVPQAGEKLFF. CDR3 nucleotide sequence: TGTGCCAGCAGTTTATCCGTGCCTCAAGCGGGTGAAAAACTGTTTTTT.

In its sample, this clonotype was seen many times. The chain carries TRBV6-1 and TRBJ2-3; TRBD1 matches 8 bases. Germline V gene lookup returns CDR1 MNHNS and CDR2 SASEGT. This CDR3 region has 17 residues. V shed 5 bases, J shed 4 bases, and the junction held 14 bases outside the gene matches. The CDR3 DNA follows: TGTGCCAGCAGTCCGGGACAGGAAATTTGGGCCCCAGATACGCAGTATTTT. Translated, it gives CASSPGQEIWAPDTQYF.

At least ten counts were recorded for this clonotype. J is TRBJ2-7 and V is TRBV27; 9 bases fit TRBD2. Germline values: CDR1 MNHEY, CDR2 SMNVEV (reference sequence). CDR3 length: 15 residues. The V gene end was trimmed by 5 bases and the J gene end by 2 bases; junction bases not matched to a gene: 7. CDR3 amino acids: CASSAYSGSTYEQYF. The CDR3 coding sequence is TGTGCCAGCAGTGCCTATAGCGGGAGTACCTACGAGCAGTACTTC.

Of note for this clonotype: A far bigger clonotype differs at one base, so this is likely a read error. The chain couples TRBV6-9 to TRBJ2-7, with D maybe TRBD2 (6 bases). The CDR3 contains 14 residues. Germline V gene sequence: CDR1 MNHGY, CDR2 SVAAGI. Trimming shortened V by 2 bases and J by 4 bases, and 12 bases separated the two germline ends. This CDR3 is CASSYKAGGYEQYF. Written as DNA, the CDR3 is TGTGCCAGCAGTTATAAAGCCGGGGGTTACGAGCAGTACTTC.

A few counts support this clonotype. The chain is built from TRBV18 and TRBJ2-1, with 9 bases aligning to TRBD2. The CDR3 spans 16 residues. The germline CDR1 and CDR2 sequences are KGHSH and LQKENI. The V and J ends lost 3 bases and 7 bases, in that order; junction bases with no gene match: 10. DNA of the CDR3: TGTGCCAGCTCACCGGCCCCGGGACTAGCATGGAATGAGCAGTTCTTC. Its translation: CASSPAPGLAWNEQFF. The variable domain in full, with the rest retrieved from reference TRBV18 and TRBJ2-1, is NAGVMQNPRHLVRRRGQEARLRCSPMKGHSHVYWYRQLPEEGLKFMVYLQKENIIDESGMPKERFSAEFPKEGPSILRIQQVVRGDSAAYFCASSPAPGLAWNEQFFGPGTRLTVL.

This clonotype was found many times. The chain joins TRBV5-1 to TRBJ2-1, with 7 nucleotides matching TRBD1. This CDR3 region has 15 residues. With 4 bases clipped from V and 2 bases from J, the junction kept 6 bases outside the gene matches. CDR1 SGHRS and CDR2 YFSETQ come from the germline V gene. As DNA, the CDR3 is TGCGCCAGCAGCCGCGACAGGGTCACCTACAATGAGCAGTTCTTC. Translated, it gives CASSRDRVTYNEQFF.

This clonotype was seen just once. This sequence joins TRBV11-3 and TRBJ2-7; a weak D match, TRBD2 (6 bases). The CDR3 contains 18 residues. Trimming took off 7 bases at V and 0 bases at J, with 25 bases between the two ends. Germline CDR1 is SGHNT and CDR2 is YENEEA. CDR3 region: CASTLVRASGLSSYEQYF. The DNA for the CDR3 is TGTGCCAGCACGTTGGTCAGGGCCAGCGGGTTGAGCTCCTACGAGCAGTACTTC.

As for this clonotype: A much larger clone is a single base away; this may be a read error. This CDR3 fails to terminate in the conserved phenylalanine or tryptophan, so it likely reflects a read error. V is TRBV5-1 and J is TRBJ1-4; D is perhaps TRBD1 (5 bases). Germline assignment: CDR1 SGHRS and CDR2 YFSETQ. The CDR3 has 14 amino acids. Trimming took off 0 bases at V and 5 bases at J, with 8 bases between the two ends. In nucleotides, the CDR3 is TGCGCCAGCAGCTTGGGGACACAGAATGAAAAACTGTTTTCT. Its translation is CASSLGTQNEKLFS.

For the CDR3, the DNA is TGTGCCACCAGTGAGCCCCCCGGGACCTACAATGAGCAGTTCTTC. Protein sequence: CATSEPPGTYNEQFF. The chain couples TRBV24-1 to TRBJ2-1, with D perhaps matching TRBD2 (5 bases). V lost 4 bases to trimming and J lost 2 bases, with 11 bases between them. This CDR3 is 15 amino acids long. Per the germline V gene, CDR1 is KGHDR and CDR2 is SFDVKD.

The chain combines TRBV19 with TRBJ2-1; D is ambiguous. The germline V gene has CDR1 LNHDA and CDR2 SQIVND (reference sequence). The CDR3 sequence is 15 residues long. The V end lost 1 base, the J end lost 0 bases, and 7 bases lay between the germline ends. CDR3 in DNA: TGTGCCAGTAGTATAGTGTCGGACTCCTACAATGAGCAGTTCTTC. Translated, it gives CASSIVSDSYNEQFF.

This clonotype was seen at least ten times. This sequence joins TRBV18 and TRBJ2-7; D could derive from TRBD1 or TRBD2 (6 bases each). The CDR3 consists of 14 residues. Germline CDR1 is KGHSH and CDR2 is LQKENI. Trimming took off 5 bases at V and 5 bases at J, with 16 bases between the two ends. CDR3 protein: CASSSQGGRDEQYF. The DNA for the CDR3 is TGTGCCAGCTCATCACAAGGGGGGCGAGACGAGCAGTACTTC. The whole variable domain, filled in from reference TRBV18 and TRBJ2-7, reads NAGVMQNPRHLVRRRGQEARLRCSPMKGHSHVYWYRQLPEEGLKFMVYLQKENIIDESGMPKERFSAEFPKEGPSILRIQQVVRGDSAAYFCASSSQGGRDEQYFGPGTRLTVT.

The V call is TRBV5-1, the J call TRBJ2-1; 9 nucleotides align to TRBD2. Germline lookup yields CDR1 SGHRS and CDR2 YFSETQ. Trimming at V came to 4 bases and at J to 5 bases, leaving 10 bases not matched to a gene. This CDR3 is built from 16 residues. The CDR3, as DNA: TGCGCCAGCAGCCTCAGACTAGCGGTGAGCAACAATGAGCAGTTCTTC. Translated, it gives CASSLRLAVSNNEQFF.

The rearrangement links TRBV14 to TRBJ2-3; no firm D call. V was trimmed by 0 bases and J by 6 bases, leaving 10 bases between them. In germline, CDR1 is SGHDN, CDR2 FVKESK. The CDR3 is 14 amino acids. The CDR3 reads CASSQDFALDTQYF. CDR3 nucleotides: TGTGCCAGCAGCCAAGATTTCGCTTTGGATACGCAGTATTTT.

This clonotype has only a few counts. V usage is TRBV5-4 and J usage is TRBJ2-5, with 15 bases that match TRBD2. Germline V gene sequence: CDR1 SGHNT, CDR2 YYREEE (reference sequence). V lost 1 base and J lost 1; bases outside the gene matches: 11. The CDR3 has 20 amino acids. The CDR3 region is CASSLSRTSGRAGSQETQYF. The CDR3 coding sequence is TGTGCCAGCAGCTTGTCTCGGACTAGCGGGAGGGCCGGGTCCCAAGAGACCCAGTACTTC. Supplemented by reference TRBV5-4 and TRBJ2-5, the full variable domain reads ETGVTQSPTHLIKTRGQQVTLRCSSQSGHNTVSWYQQALGQGPQFIFQYYREEENGRGNFPPRFSGLQFPNYSSELNVNALELDDSALYLCASSLSRTSGRAGSQETQYFGPGTRLLVL.

This clonotype was counted many times. The V gene is TRBV13, the J gene TRBJ2-3; no definite D call. The CDR3 sequence is 13 residues long. CDR1 and CDR2 (germline): PRHDT, FYEKMQ (reference sequence). Trimming stripped 7 bases from V and 1 base from J, with 9 bases between. CDR3 protein: CASTFTRTDTQYF. CDR3 coding DNA: TGTGCCAGCACCTTCACTCGCACAGATACGCAGTATTTT.

This clonotype was seen ten or more times. The chain joins TRBV30 to TRBJ2-7; D unresolved. The CDR3 consists of 14 residues. V was pared by 1 base and J by 6 bases, with 16 bases between. Germline V lookup: CDR1 GTSNPN, CDR2 SVGIG (reference sequence). The CDR3 DNA is TGTGCCTGGAGTGAACAATTCGCCCTCTCCGAGCAGTACTTC. Encoded protein: CAWSEQFALSEQYF. Based on the CDR3 plus reference TRBV30 and TRBJ2-7, the full variable domain is SQTIHQWPATLVQPVGSPLSLECTVEGTSNPNLYWYRQAAGRGLQLLFYSVGIGQISSEVPQNLSASRPQDRQFILSSKKLLLSDSGFYLCAWSEQFALSEQYFGPGTRLTVT.

The rearrangement joins TRBV15 to TRBJ2-7; maybe TRBD2 (5 bases). Germline V CDR1 and CDR2: LNHNV, YYDKDF (reference sequence). The length of the CDR3 is 16 residues. V was cut by 1 base and J by 3 bases, with 16 bases left in between. DNA for the CDR3: TGTGCCACCAGCAGAGGAGCCCAGGACTTTGGCTACGAGCAGTACTTC. Translation gives CATSRGAQDFGYEQYF.